This T cell receptor beta chain was sequenced for a study of shared clonotypes between healthy human individuals. Approximately 30,000 T cell genomes (about 0.2 ug DNA) went into each sorted-subset replicate. Here immunoSEQ multiplex PCR was the method, and the copy in TCRdb shows in-frame clones only, minus some. The table includes under 350,000 clones, roughly 91% detected once. Germline CDR1 is GTSNPN and CDR2 is SVGIG (reference sequence). The CDR3 is made up of 11 amino acids. With 0 bases removed from V and 6 bases from J, the gap between germline ends came to 5 bases. Comment on this clone: A much larger clone is a single base away; this may be a read error.

The clonotype originates from a man between 18 and 35 years old in good health. Sequencing was done on a sample of memory CD8+ T cells sorted from blood. Subset in this sample: CD45RO+ cells pooled with CCR7-negative TemRA cells. The chain joins TRBV30 to TRBJ1-1; the D gene is possibly TRBD1 (5 bases). CDR3 amino acids: CAWSVGAEAFF. CDR3 bases: TGTGCCTGGAGTGTAGGGGCTGAAGCTTTCTTT. Full variable domain (outside the CDR3, taken from reference TRBV30 and TRBJ1-1): SQTIHQWPATLVQPVGSPLSLECTVEGTSNPNLYWYRQAAGRGLQLLFYSVGIGQISSEVPQNLSASRPQDRQFILSSKKLLLSDSGFYLCAWSVGAEAFFGQGTRLTVV.